The clone carrying this TCR beta chain was seen once. Its antigen is undetermined. The CDR3 runs 14 residues. The V end lost 2 bases, the J end lost 6 bases, and 14 bases lay between the germline ends. The germline CDR1 and CDR2 sequences are MNHEY and SMNVEV (reference sequence). Treatment in this sample: oral pan-JAK inhibitor, 5-10 mg twice daily. PBMC-derived CD4+ and CD8+ T cells were sorted. TCR sequencing used cDNA made by reverse transcription of extracted RNA. Data came from immunoSEQ multiplex PCR; TCRdb stores just in-frame clones and leaves some out. The data hold approximately 90,000 clones, with about 71% observed a single time. These data come from a study of CD8+ T cells in alopecia areata. On the study more broadly: Severity in treated patients was scored by percentage of scalp area affected.

Study results and limitations: It was observed that many expanded lesional clones persisted in scalp and blood during tofacitinib. Significant decreases in scalp clonality and expanded CD8+ clones followed tofacitinib treatment.

The clonotype was recovered from a human donor with alopecia areata. Material: CD8+ T cells sorted from blood, obtained at week 44, from a patient treated with tofacitinib. This chain links TRBV27 with TRBJ2-7; no clear D gene. Written as DNA, the CDR3 is TGTGCCAGCAGTTTAGTTTGGTCTTCGGGCGAGCAGTACTTC. This gives the protein CASSLVWSSGEQYF.